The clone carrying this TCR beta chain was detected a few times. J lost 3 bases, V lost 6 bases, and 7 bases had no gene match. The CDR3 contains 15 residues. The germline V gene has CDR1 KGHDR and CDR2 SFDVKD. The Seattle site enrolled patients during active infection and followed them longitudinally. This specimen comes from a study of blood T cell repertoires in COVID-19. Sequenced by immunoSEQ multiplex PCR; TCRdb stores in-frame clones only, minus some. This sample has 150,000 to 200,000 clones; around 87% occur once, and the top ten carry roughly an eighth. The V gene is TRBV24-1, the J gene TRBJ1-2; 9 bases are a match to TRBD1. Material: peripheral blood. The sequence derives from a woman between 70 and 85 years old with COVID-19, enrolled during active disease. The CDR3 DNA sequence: TGTGCCACCAGTACAGGGGGCCGGAGTTACTATGGCTACACCTTC. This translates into CATSTGGRSYYGYTF.